Given below is one TCR beta chain in context. The data were obtained in a study of blood T cell repertoires in COVID-19. Study-level background: Donors in the United States, Italy and Spain gave samples during acute or convalescent COVID-19. From T cells, B-cell-depleted T cells, or PBMCs came the material, which was cDNA or gDNA.

As handled by the study authors: Nucleated cell counts were estimated from reference gene primer amplification. Assay used: immunoSEQ multiplex PCR; TCRdb lists only in-frame clones, some missing. That table is the source of V, J and clone size, and D and trimming were worked out from the DNA. In the table there are 200,000 or so clones, over 75% of which are singletons. The length of the CDR3 is 14 residues. Per the germline V gene, CDR1 is SEHNR and CDR2 is FQNEAQ (reference sequence). V gave up 6 bases and J gave up 3 bases, with 12 bases separating them. The TCR sequence derives from an elderly man with acute or convalescent COVID-19. The V call is TRBV7-9, the J call TRBJ2-1; D remains ambiguous. Material: peripheral blood. The CDR3 is CASSLDGFYNEQFF. CDR3 nucleotide sequence: TGTGCCAGCAGTCTAGACGGATTCTACAATGAGCAGTTCTTC.